This T cell receptor beta chain originates from a study of vaccination and CD4 T cells after COVID-19. This clonotype turned up a few times. The target antigen is unknown. The Oncomine TCR Beta short-read assay was applied to DNA of cultured CD4+ T cells. TCRdb re-analysed the PCR reads in MiXCR, keeping a single row per CDR3 protein. The profile shows approximately 21,000 distinct CDR3 sequences, around 40% of them singletons. Treatment: roughly ten-day PBMC culture with coronavirus spike peptide pools or control peptides (ViraFEST assay). The V end was cut by 0 bases, the J end by 1 base, with 3 bases between. Germline values: CDR1 MGHRA, CDR2 YSYEKL. CDR3 length: 14 residues.

The TCR sequence derives from a human donor who had recovered from COVID-19. The sequencing used CD4+ T cells from blood, cultured in vitro, collected after SARS-CoV-2 vaccination. The chain employs TRBV4-1 and TRBJ2-2, with D hard to call. The CDR3 loop is CASSQDGNTGELFF. The CDR3 coding sequence is TGCGCCAGCAGCCAAGACGGGAACACCGGGGAGCTGTTTTTT.